The following is a TCR beta chain sequence with its context. Its antigen is as yet unknown. This sample was included in a study of T cells in Graves' hyperthyroidism and ophthalmopathy. Looking at the study overall: It was at initial diagnosis, before any treatment, that peripheral blood was collected.

Template material for amplifying TCR beta CDR3 regions consisted of RNA transcripts. An initial round of RT-PCR targeting the TCR CDR3 relied on the HTBI primer set. MiXCR, run by TCRdb on the multiplex PCR reads, gives a single entry per CDR3 protein. The sample lists 150,000 or so distinct CDR3 sequences, 9.4% occurring once. Newly diagnosed patients aged 18 to 65 had hyperthyroidism of under 2 months' duration. The study's findings and limits: Most clonotypes that expanded in the thyroid above 0.001 also showed up in blood.

The receptor was derived from a woman aged 18 to 35 with Graves' hyperthyroidism that later progressed to Graves' ophthalmopathy. The specimen was blood.

The CDR3, as DNA: TGTGCCAGCAGCCTTGGGACAGATGTGTCCTACGAGCAGTACTTC. Residues: CASSLGTDVSYEQYF. The J gene is TRBJ2-7, the V gene TRBV3-1, with 7 bases identical to TRBD1. CDR1 is LGHDT and CDR2 is YNNKEL in the germline V gene (reference sequence). V gave up 4 bases and J gave up 1 base; unmatched junction bases: 7. This CDR3 has 15 amino acids.